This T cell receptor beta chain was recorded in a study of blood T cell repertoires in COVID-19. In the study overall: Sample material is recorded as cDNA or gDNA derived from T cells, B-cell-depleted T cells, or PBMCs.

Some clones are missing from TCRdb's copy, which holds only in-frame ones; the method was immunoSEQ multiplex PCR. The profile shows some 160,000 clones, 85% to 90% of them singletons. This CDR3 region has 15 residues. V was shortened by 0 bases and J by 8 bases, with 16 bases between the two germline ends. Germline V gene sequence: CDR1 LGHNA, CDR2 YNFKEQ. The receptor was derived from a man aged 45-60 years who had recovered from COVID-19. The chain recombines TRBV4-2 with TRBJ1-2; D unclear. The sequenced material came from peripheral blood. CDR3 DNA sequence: TGTGCCAGCAGCCAAGAATTGGGGAGCGCTGGCGGCTACACCTTC. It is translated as CASSQELGSAGGYTF.